Shown below are 24 T cell receptor beta chains from a single sample sequenced in a study of CD8+CD57+ T cells in acquired aplastic anemia. It was patients with CD8+CD57+ cell expansion by flow cytometry who were chosen for sequencing. Researchers used genomic DNA as the template to profile TCR beta VDJ and CDR3. MiXCR was run by TCRdb on the reads, yielding one entry per CDR3 protein. Among about 200,000 distinct CDR3 sequences listed, less than 75% were seen once. Sequenced: sorted CD4+, CD8+, or CD8+CD57+ T cells (not recorded which) from PBMCs. These receptors were obtained from a human donor with aplastic anemia.

This clonotype was observed a few times. The rearrangement joins TRBV29-1 to TRBJ2-4; D is tentatively TRBD1 or TRBD2 (6 bases each). This CDR3 is built from 13 residues. CDR1 and CDR2 (germline): SQVTM, ANQGSEA. With 3 bases removed from V and 9 bases from J, the gap between germline ends came to 15 bases. The CDR3 sequence: CSVEEGRGGIQYF. The CDR3 bases are TGCAGCGTTGAGGAGGGGCGAGGGGGCATTCAGTACTTC.

The chain links TRBV15 to TRBJ1-1; D is unresolved. From germline, CDR1 is LNHNV and CDR2 YYDKDF (reference sequence). The CDR3 spans 15 residues. The V gene lost 3 bases and the J gene lost 3 bases, with 14 bases spanning the gap. CDR3 bases: TGTGCCACCAGCAGCTCCAGGTCGGGATACACTGAAGCTTTCTTT. Residues: CATSSSRSGYTEAFF.

V usage is TRBV9 and J usage is TRBJ2-1, with no clear D. The CDR3 loop spans 16 amino acids. Germline values: CDR1 SGDLS, CDR2 YYNGEE. V was trimmed by 0 bases and J by 6 bases, leaving 16 bases between them. CDR3: CASSVALRISANEQFF. CDR3 DNA: TGTGCCAGCAGCGTAGCTTTGCGAATTTCGGCCAATGAGCAGTTCTTC.

The sample holds many counts of this clonotype. The rearrangement links TRBV12-3 or TRBV12-4 to TRBJ2-3; 11 positions match TRBD2. The J segment lost 1 base and the V segment lost 0 bases, leaving 9 bases of the junction unmatched. This CDR3 region has 19 residues. CDR3 loop: CASSLALVAGGRGTDTQYF. Written as DNA, the CDR3 is TGTGCCAGCAGTTTAGCGCTGGTAGCGGGGGGGCGTGGCACAGATACGCAGTATTTT.

In this sample, this clonotype turned up many times. V is TRBV12-5 and J is TRBJ2-3; either TRBD1 or TRBD2 may fit D (6 bases each). Germline V gene data show CDR1 as LGHNT and CDR2 as FRNRAP. This CDR3 is 14 amino acids long. Trimming shortened V by 5 bases and J by 8 bases, and 17 bases separated the two germline ends. The CDR3 here is CASGGPGAAGTQYF. Written as DNA, the CDR3 is TGTGCTAGTGGTGGTCCGGGGGCTGCGGGTACGCAGTATTTT.

This chain links TRBV5-5 with TRBJ1-2; D not certain. Germline V gene data show CDR1 as SGHKS and CDR2 as YYEKEE (reference sequence). Trimming removed 2 bases from V and 7 bases from J, with 9 bases in between. The CDR3 loop spans 12 amino acids. CDR3 in DNA: TGTGCCAGCAGCTTTCCGGGTAGTGGCTACACCTTC. Protein product: CASSFPGSGYTF.

The chain joins TRBV2 to TRBJ1-5, with a tentative D call TRBD1 (6 bases). This CDR3 has 14 amino acids. From germline, CDR1 is SNHLY and CDR2 FYNNEI. V was cut by 3 bases and J by 6 bases, with 12 bases left in between. Here the CDR3 reads CASSENRAVQPQHF. The CDR3 DNA is TGTGCCAGCAGTGAGAACAGGGCGGTTCAGCCCCAGCATTTT. The complete variable domain, with remaining parts taken from reference TRBV2 and TRBJ1-5, reads EPEVTQTPSHQVTQMGQEVILRCVPISNHLYFYWYRQILGQKVEFLVSFYNNEISEKSEIFDDQFSVERPDGSNFTLKIRSTKLEDSAMYFCASSENRAVQPQHFGDGTRLSIL.

The V gene is TRBV19, the J gene TRBJ2-5; possibly TRBD1 or TRBD2 for D (7 bases each). The CDR3 is made up of 14 amino acids. Germline lookup yields CDR1 LNHDA and CDR2 SQIVND (reference sequence). V was cut by 8 bases and J by 4 bases, with 17 bases left in between. CDR3 loop: CASSRQGGRETQYF. In DNA, the CDR3 is TGTGCCAGTTCAAGACAGGGAGGGAGAGAGACCCAGTACTTC.

With regard to this clonotype: A much larger clone differs by one base, so this may be a read error. The V call is TRBV19, the J call TRBJ2-1; the match to TRBD1 covers 9 bases. The germline V gene has CDR1 LNHDA and CDR2 SQIVND (reference sequence). The CDR3 length is 14 residues. The CDR3 region has the DNA TGTGTCAGTAGTATATGGACAGGGGTGAATGAGCAGTTCTTC. Translating gives CVSSIWTGVNEQFF.

The chain uses TRBV20-1 and TRBJ2-5, with 14 bases aligning to TRBD2. V gave up 2 bases and J gave up 5 bases; unmatched junction bases: 7. Germline CDR1 is DFQATT and CDR2 is SNEGSKA (reference sequence). This CDR3 is built from 16 residues. The CDR3 DNA reads TGCAGTGCTAGATCGACTAGCGGGAGGGTTGTGGAGACCCAGTACTTC. Its translation: CSARSTSGRVVETQYF.

The V call is TRBV20-1, the J call TRBJ2-6; 13 nucleotides match TRBD2. The J call is doubtful: the DNA matches TRBJ2-7 better. The CDR3 contains 16 residues. Germline loops: CDR1 DFQATT, CDR2 SNEGSKA (reference sequence). In DNA, the CDR3 is TGCAGTGCTAGAGAAGGACTAGCGGGGGATATCTACGAGCAGTACTTC. It specifies CSAREGLAGDIYEQYF.

The CDR3 sequence is CSARDPGQGINEQFF. DNA of the CDR3: TGCAGTGCTAGAGATCCGGGACAGGGGATAAATGAGCAGTTCTTC. This sequence joins TRBV20-1 and TRBJ2-1, with 10 bases identical to TRBD1. Germline V gene data show CDR1 as DFQATT and CDR2 as SNEGSKA (reference sequence). With V trimmed by 0 bases and J by 7 bases, 6 bases remained unmatched. The CDR3 extends over 15 amino acids.

The rearrangement joins TRBV11-1 to TRBJ1-5; TRBD1 aligns across 7 bases. Trimming took 5 bases from V and 5 from J; bases not matched to a gene: 3. Per the germline V gene, CDR1 is SGHAT and CDR2 is FQDESV (reference sequence). The CDR3 length is 13 residues. The CDR3 DNA is TGTGCCAGCAGCCCTGGACAGGATCAGCCCCAGCATTTT. The encoded protein is CASSPGQDQPQHF.

The genes are TRBV10-1 and TRBJ1-2, with D perhaps matching TRBD1 (5 bases). Germline-derived CDR1 and CDR2 are WNHNN and SYGVQD (reference sequence). V lost 7 bases, J lost 6 bases, and 15 bases lay in between. This CDR3 comprises 13 residues. CDR3 residues: CASIGWQGNGYTF. The CDR3 nucleotides read TGCGCCAGCATAGGCTGGCAGGGAAATGGCTACACCTTC.

The chain employs TRBV20-1 and TRBJ1-5; possible D gene TRBD1, 5 bases. CDR1 DFQATT and CDR2 SNEGSKA come from the germline V gene (reference sequence). CDR3 length equals 17 residues. The germline V and J ends were trimmed by 0 bases and 4 bases, with 19 bases remaining between them. CDR3 DNA sequence: TGCAGTGCTAGAGATGCCGCCATGGCAGGGCAAAATCAGCCCCAGCATTTT. Translated, it gives CSARDAAMAGQNQPQHF.

The chain recombines TRBV19 with TRBJ1-1; no firm D call. In germline, CDR1 is LNHDA, CDR2 SQIVND (reference sequence). This CDR3 contains 12 residues. Trimming cost V 6 bases and J 1 base, with 6 bases left between them. The DNA of the CDR3 is TGTGCCAGTAGCCGCTGGAACACTGAAGCTTTCTTT. This codes for CASSRWNTEAFF.

This clonotype was seen more than once but under ten times. A read error may account for a junction end that differs from germline. The V gene is TRBV10-3, the J gene TRBJ2-3; D remains ambiguous. Looked up from germline, CDR1 is ENHRY and CDR2 is SYGVKD. This CDR3 has 14 residues. CDR3 sequence (DNA): TGTGCCAGCAGTGTCTCGGGTAGCACAGATACGCAGTATTTT. This sequence encodes CASSVSGSTDTQYF.

This chain connects TRBV24-1 to TRBJ2-1, with 10 bases that match TRBD2. Germline V gene lookup returns CDR1 KGHDR and CDR2 SFDVKD. This CDR3 is 16 amino acids long. V shed 1 base, J shed 6 bases, and the junction held 5 bases outside the gene matches. CDR3 region: CATSDLTSGESNEQFF. The CDR3 region has the DNA TGTGCCACCAGTGATTTAACTAGCGGGGAAAGCAATGAGCAGTTCTTC.

This chain uses TRBV20-1 with TRBJ1-6; 10 positions match TRBD1. Germline V gene lookup returns CDR1 DFQATT and CDR2 SNEGSKA (reference sequence). V gave up 0 bases and J gave up 7 bases; unmatched junction bases: 3. The CDR3 is 15 amino acids. This chain's CDR3 is CSARDPGQGNSPLHF. The CDR3 region has the DNA TGCAGTGCTAGAGACCCGGGACAGGGGAATTCACCCCTCCACTTT.

The genes are TRBV7-6 and TRBJ2-1, with TRBD2 matching 10 bases. CDR1 and CDR2 from the germline V gene are SGHVS and FNYEAQ. There are 16 residues in the CDR3. Losses at the gene ends were 5 bases for V and 9 bases for J; bases not matched to a gene: 13. As DNA, the CDR3 is TGTGCCAGCAGCCTCCTTGGGGGGGGACTAGCGAGTGAGCAGTTCTTC. Translating it yields CASSLLGGGLASEQFF.

This clonotype has ten or more counts. This sequence joins TRBV20-1 and TRBJ2-7, with TRBD1 matching 8 bases. Unmatched junction bases numbered 8, after V lost 0 bases and J lost 4 bases. The CDR3 sequence is 15 residues long. CDR1 DFQATT and CDR2 SNEGSKA come from the germline V gene (reference sequence). In nucleotides, the CDR3 is TGCAGTGCTAGAGAGCTGGACAGGGAAGTTTACGAGCAGTACTTC. Protein sequence: CSARELDREVYEQYF.

The chain is built from TRBV7-9 and TRBJ1-1, with D possibly being TRBD1 (6 bases). Germline V CDR1 and CDR2: SEHNR, FQNEAQ (reference sequence). The germline V and J ends were trimmed by 4 bases and 0 bases, with 12 bases remaining between them. The CDR3 spans 15 residues. The CDR3 DNA sequence: TGTGCCAGCAGCTCCCTAGGACAGATGAACACTGAAGCTTTCTTT. Amino acids: CASSSLGQMNTEAFF.

The genes are TRBV20-1 and TRBJ2-5, with 7 bases aligning to TRBD2. Germline CDR1 and CDR2: DFQATT and SNEGSKA (reference sequence). This CDR3 region has 12 residues. The V segment lost 3 bases and the J segment 4 bases; nucleotides outside the gene matches: 2. In DNA form, the CDR3 reads TGCAGTGCTAGGGGGGGGGTAGAGACCCAGTACTTC. Translating it yields CSARGGVETQYF.

J is TRBJ1-1 and V is TRBV12-3 or TRBV12-4; 10 positions match TRBD1. The length of the CDR3 is 16 residues. The V gene end was trimmed by 3 bases and the J gene end by 6 bases; junction bases not matched to a gene: 10. The CDR3 here is CASSFSTGGLDSEAFF. The CDR3 DNA follows: TGTGCCAGCAGTTTTTCGACAGGGGGCTTGGACTCTGAAGCTTTCTTT.